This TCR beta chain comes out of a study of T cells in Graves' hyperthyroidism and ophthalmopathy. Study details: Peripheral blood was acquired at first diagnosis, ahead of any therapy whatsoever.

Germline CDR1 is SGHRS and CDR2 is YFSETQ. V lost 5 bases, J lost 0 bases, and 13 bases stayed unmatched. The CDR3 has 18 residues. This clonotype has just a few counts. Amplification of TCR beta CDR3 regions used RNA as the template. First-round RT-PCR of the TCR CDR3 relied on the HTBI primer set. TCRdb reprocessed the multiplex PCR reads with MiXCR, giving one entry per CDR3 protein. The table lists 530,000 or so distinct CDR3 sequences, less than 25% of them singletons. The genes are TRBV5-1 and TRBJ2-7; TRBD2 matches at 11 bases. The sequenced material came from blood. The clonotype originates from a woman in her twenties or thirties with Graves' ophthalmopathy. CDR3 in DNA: TGCGCCAGCAGTGGGGGCCGGCTAGCGGGGGGATTCTCCTACGAGCAGTACTTC. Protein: CASSGGRLAGGFSYEQYF. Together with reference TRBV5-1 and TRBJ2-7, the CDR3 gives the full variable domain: KAGVTQTPRYLIKTRGQQVTLSCSPISGHRSVSWYQQTPGQGLQFLFEYFSETQRNKGNFPGRFSGRQFSNSRSEMNVSTLELGDSALYLCASSGGRLAGGFSYEQYFGPGTRLTVT.